This passage covers 28 T cell receptor beta chains from one sample sequenced in a study of early T cells in non-severe SARS-CoV-2 infection. A single record per CDR3 protein comes from TCRdb applying MiXCR to the 5' RACE reads. The sample gives some 46,000 distinct CDR3 sequences, around 6.1% of which show up once; around 20% is in the top ten. This sample comprised whole blood, obtained at baseline. Receptors were obtained from an adult who was a healthcare worker with PCR-confirmed SARS-CoV-2 infection or an uninfected control (not recorded which).

Concerning this clonotype: This may be a read error: a much more frequent sequence differs by one nucleotide. V is TRBV4-3 and J is TRBJ2-7; tentatively, D is TRBD2 (6 bases). The V and J ends lost 3 bases and 0 bases respectively, with 12 bases between them. Per the germline V gene, CDR1 is LGHNA and CDR2 is YSLEER. The CDR3 length is 15 residues. The CDR3 DNA reads as TGCGCCAGCAGCCAGGGTGCGGGGAGCTCCTACGAGCAGTACTTC. This codes for CASSQGAGSSYEQYF.

This clonotype has a handful of counts. The V gene is TRBV20-1, the J gene TRBJ2-7, with 8 nucleotides matching TRBD2. V shed 1 base and J 3 bases; nucleotides not matched to a gene: 8. From germline, CDR1 is DFQATT and CDR2 SNEGSKA (reference sequence). This CDR3 spans 15 amino acids. In nucleotides, the CDR3 is TGCAGTGCTAGAGGTGTAATAGCGGGGAGCTACGAGCAGTACTTC. Translating gives CSARGVIAGSYEQYF.

The V call is TRBV5-1, the J call TRBJ2-1; 7 bases are shared with TRBD2. The CDR3 loop spans 15 amino acids. Germline V gene sequence: CDR1 SGHRS, CDR2 YFSETQ. V was clipped by 0 bases and J by 4 bases; unmatched bases: 4. This chain's CDR3 is CASSLGGSWYNEQFF. In nucleotides, the CDR3 is TGCGCCAGCAGCTTGGGCGGGAGTTGGTACAATGAGCAGTTCTTC. Full variable domain (remainder filled in from reference TRBV5-1 and TRBJ2-1): KAGVTQTPRYLIKTRGQQVTLSCSPISGHRSVSWYQQTPGQGLQFLFEYFSETQRNKGNFPGRFSGRQFSNSRSEMNVSTLELGDSALYLCASSLGGSWYNEQFFGPGTRLTVL.

This clonotype occurred many times. This rearrangement joins TRBV24-1 to TRBJ2-2, with a tentative D call TRBD2 (5 bases). The germline V and J ends were trimmed by 2 bases and 2 bases, with 8 bases remaining between them. Germline V gene data show CDR1 as KGHDR and CDR2 as SFDVKD. This CDR3 spans 15 amino acids. CDR3 DNA sequence: TGTGCCACCAGTGATTCGGAGGACAACACCGGGGAGCTGTTTTTT. This gives the protein CATSDSEDNTGELFF.

This clonotype has a count of ten or more. This chain links TRBV12-5 with TRBJ1-1; D not certain. The V and J ends lost 4 bases and 3 bases respectively, with 9 bases between them. CDR1 is LGHNT and CDR2 is FRNRAP in the germline V gene. The CDR3 length is 13 residues. CDR3 sequence (DNA): TGTGCTAGTGGTTGGGGTGTGGACACTGAAGCTTTCTTT. Translation gives CASGWGVDTEAFF.

This clonotype turned up a few times. The chain combines TRBV19 with TRBJ2-3; D is perhaps TRBD2 (6 bases). V lost 6 bases and J 6 bases, leaving 10 bases between the germline ends. This CDR3 spans 12 amino acids. Germline CDR1 LNHDA, CDR2 SQIVND (reference sequence). The CDR3 sequence: CASRIGGDTQYF. CDR3 bases: TGTGCCAGTAGGATCGGAGGGGATACGCAGTATTTT.

The chain couples TRBV12-3 or TRBV12-4 to TRBJ1-2; D remains ambiguous. There are 12 residues in the CDR3. Trimming left V 3 bases short and J 6 bases short, with 8 bases between. The chain's CDR3 is CASSFSNHGYTF. The DNA of the CDR3 is TGTGCCAGCAGTTTCTCCAACCATGGCTACACCTTC.

This clonotype was recorded many times. The rearrangement uses TRBV3-1 and TRBJ2-1, with a possible D match to TRBD2 (7 bases). CDR3 length equals 17 residues. Germline V gives CDR1 LGHDT, CDR2 YNNKEL (reference sequence). V was shortened by 3 bases and J by 2 bases, with 17 bases between the two germline ends. The CDR3 region is CASSHGGASVTYNEQFF. The CDR3 coding sequence is TGTGCCAGCAGCCATGGGGGGGCTAGCGTCACCTACAATGAGCAGTTCTTC.

This clonotype was picked up a small number of times. The chain combines TRBV7-2 with TRBJ2-3; TRBD1 matches 8 bases. Germline V gene lookup returns CDR1 SGHTA and CDR2 FQGNSA. The CDR3 is 15 amino acids. V lost 7 bases to trimming and J lost 0 bases; unmatched junction nucleotides: 6. CDR3 loop: CASKTQGGSTDTQYF. Here the CDR3 DNA reads TGTGCCAGCAAAACACAGGGGGGTAGCACAGATACGCAGTATTTT.

The chain has TRBV6-1 and TRBJ1-2; D unclear. From germline, CDR1 is MNHNS and CDR2 SASEGT. Deletions cut 2 bases from V and 3 bases from J, with 10 bases between. The CDR3 consists of 14 residues. CDR3 sequence reads: CASSEFGSDYGYTF. The DNA of the CDR3 is TGTGCCAGCAGTGAATTTGGGTCGGACTATGGCTACACCTTC.

The chain carries TRBV20-1 and TRBJ1-2, with D unresolved. The CDR3 has 12 amino acids. The germline V gene encodes CDR1 DFQATT and CDR2 SNEGSKA (reference sequence). Deletions cut 5 bases from V and 6 bases from J, with 13 bases between. The DNA of the CDR3 is TGCAGTGCTTCGGGAACAGTCAATGGCTACACCTTC. It yields the protein CSASGTVNGYTF.

This clonotype was found many times. The V gene is TRBV13, the J gene TRBJ2-5; unclear D gene. Germline CDR1 is PRHDT and CDR2 is FYEKMQ (reference sequence). Trimming cost V 3 bases and J 3 bases, with 14 bases left between them. This CDR3 spans 15 amino acids. The CDR3 region is CASSFQGGQEETQYF. In DNA form, the CDR3 reads TGTGCCAGCAGCTTTCAAGGCGGCCAGGAAGAGACCCAGTACTTC.

This clonotype was found many times. The genes are TRBV29-1 and TRBJ2-7; D is possibly TRBD1 or TRBD2 (5 bases each). CDR3 size: 15 residues. Germline values: CDR1 SQVTM, CDR2 ANQGSEA. V was shortened by 5 bases and J by 7 bases, with 24 bases between the two germline ends. Here the CDR3 DNA reads TGCAGCGTTATGCCTCCCGGGGCATCCCCGAGGGAGCAGTACTTC. Translating gives CSVMPPGASPREQYF.

This clonotype occurred many times. The V gene is TRBV20-1, the J gene TRBJ2-7, with D hard to call. The length of the CDR3 is 12 residues. Germline V CDR1 and CDR2: DFQATT, SNEGSKA (reference sequence). V was cut by 4 bases and J by 1 base, with 8 bases left in between. The CDR3: CSAKANSYEQYF. In DNA, the CDR3 is TGCAGTGCTAAAGCGAATTCCTACGAGCAGTACTTC.

In its sample, this clonotype was seen many times. V gene TRBV3-1 combines with J gene TRBJ2-2, with D possibly TRBD1 on 7 matching bases. This CDR3 region has 16 residues. Germline V gene sequence: CDR1 LGHDT, CDR2 YNNKEL (reference sequence). V was clipped by 4 bases and J by 5 bases, with 17 bases between them. The CDR3 loop is CASSLLGGGLTGELFF. CDR3 bases: TGTGCCAGCAGCCTCCTTGGAGGGGGCTTAACCGGGGAGCTGTTTTTT.

This clonotype came up many times. V and J are TRBV5-5 and TRBJ2-3; 8 nucleotides align to TRBD1. Germline CDR1 reads SGHKS; CDR2 reads YYEKEE (reference sequence). Trimming took 5 bases from V and 5 from J; bases not matched to a gene: 7. This CDR3 region has 14 residues. In DNA form, the CDR3 reads TGTGCCAGCAGGGACAGGGCTTTTGGAGATACGCAGTATTTT. Translating it yields CASRDRAFGDTQYF.

This clonotype was seen at least ten times. The rearrangement joins TRBV27 to TRBJ1-5; D remains ambiguous. Germline V CDR1 and CDR2: MNHEY, SMNVEV (reference sequence). Trimming removed 8 bases from V and 0 bases from J, with 8 bases in between. This CDR3 has 13 residues. DNA for the CDR3: TGTGCCAGCGGGCGGTATAGCAATCAGCCCCAGCATTTT. It yields the protein CASGRYSNQPQHF.

V is TRBV5-1 and J is TRBJ2-2; 9 bases align to TRBD1. The CDR3 is 17 amino acids. Per germline, CDR1 SGHRS and CDR2 YFSETQ. V lost 4 bases and J lost 4; bases outside the gene matches: 11. CDR3: CASSPRWTGEGTGELFF. DNA for the CDR3: TGCGCCAGCAGCCCAAGATGGACAGGGGAAGGCACCGGGGAGCTGTTTTTT.

The chain is built from TRBV4-2 and TRBJ2-1, with 7 nucleotides matching TRBD2. CDR1 and CDR2 from the germline V gene are LGHNA and YNFKEQ. After removal of 4 bases from V and 4 bases from J, the junction contained 13 bases not matched to a gene. The CDR3 has 17 amino acids. CDR3 loop: CASSPPVGSGVYNEQFF. For the CDR3, the DNA is TGTGCCAGCAGCCCTCCCGTAGGAAGCGGGGTATACAATGAGCAGTTCTTC.

In its sample, this clonotype was seen many times. The chain combines TRBV20-1 with TRBJ1-3; a possible D gene is TRBD1 (6 bases). The CDR3 totals 17 residues. V was trimmed by 2 bases and J by 0 bases, leaving 17 bases between them. Per the germline V gene, CDR1 is DFQATT and CDR2 is SNEGSKA (reference sequence). DNA of the CDR3: TGCAGTGCTAGATTCTCGACAGGTCTAAACTCTGGAAACACCATATATTTT. Its translation: CSARFSTGLNSGNTIYF.

This clonotype was observed many times. The gene calls are TRBV6-1 and TRBJ1-6, with 7 bases identical to TRBD1. The CDR3 is 15 amino acids. The V segment lost 6 bases and the J segment 1 base; nucleotides outside the gene matches: 3. Germline assignment: CDR1 MNHNS and CDR2 SASEGT. The CDR3 loop is CASRDRVSYNSPLHF. CDR3 DNA sequence: TGTGCCAGCAGAGACAGGGTGTCCTATAATTCACCCCTCCACTTT.

Ten or more counts support this clonotype. The chain joins TRBV5-1 to TRBJ2-7; D may correspond to TRBD1 or TRBD2 (6 bases each). The CDR3 spans 16 residues. Germline assignment: CDR1 SGHRS and CDR2 YFSETQ. Trimming stripped 2 bases from V and 4 bases from J, with 19 bases between. CDR3 protein: CASSFLGRGGPYEQYF. CDR3 DNA sequence: TGCGCCAGCAGCTTTCTCGGAAGAGGGGGGCCTTACGAGCAGTACTTC.

This clonotype showed up many times. V gene TRBV6-5 combines with J gene TRBJ1-6; D remains unclear. CDR3 length: 16 amino acids. Germline V gives CDR1 MNHEY, CDR2 SVGAGI. V was trimmed by 2 bases and J by 7 bases, leaving 15 bases between them. CDR3 coding DNA: TGTGCCAGCAGTTACGGGGTTGCGGGGTGGAATTCACCCCTCCACTTT. Protein sequence: CASSYGVAGWNSPLHF.

This clonotype appeared a few times. The chain employs TRBV18 and TRBJ2-7; D uncertain. With 4 bases removed from V and 3 bases from J, the gap between germline ends came to 10 bases. CDR3 length: 13 residues. Germline loops: CDR1 KGHSH, CDR2 LQKENI. The DNA of the CDR3 is TGTGCCAGCTCACTCGGGCCAGTCTACGAGCAGTACTTC. Its translation: CASSLGPVYEQYF.

This chain connects TRBV7-2 to TRBJ2-3, with TRBD2 matching over 10 bases. This CDR3 spans 15 amino acids. CDR1 is SGHTA, CDR2 FQGNSA, per germline. The junction had 3 bases not matched to a gene; V was cut back by 2 bases and J by 4 bases. CDR3 DNA: TGTGCCAGCAGCTTACTAGCGGGAGATTCAGATACGCAGTATTTT. Translating gives CASSLLAGDSDTQYF.

There are a few counts of this clonotype. The chain carries TRBV6-6 and TRBJ1-6; unclear D gene. Germline V gene data show CDR1 as MNHNY and CDR2 as SVGAGI (reference sequence). This CDR3 comprises 13 residues. The V end lost 6 bases, the J end lost 10 bases, and 13 bases lay between the germline ends. The CDR3 DNA sequence: TGTGCCAGCAGCGTAGCCATCGGATCACCCCTCCACTTT. Translation: CASSVAIGSPLHF.

This clonotype was picked up a small number of times. The CDR3 protein is CASSLGQNQPQHF. CDR3 nucleotides: TGTGCCAGCAGCCTGGGACAGAATCAGCCCCAGCATTTT. The V call is TRBV12-3 or TRBV12-4, the J call TRBJ1-5; 7 bases agree with TRBD1. The CDR3 totals 13 residues. V trimming: 6 bases; J trimming: 4 bases; junction bases outside the gene matches: 3.

The chain uses TRBV4-3 and TRBJ2-1; a weak D match, TRBD2 (6 bases). The V end was cut by 1 base, the J end by 0 bases, with 13 bases between. The CDR3 has 17 residues. Germline-derived CDR1 and CDR2 are LGHNA and YSLEER. In DNA form, the CDR3 reads TGCGCCAGCAGCCAAGGACGGCGGGACTTCTCCTACAATGAGCAGTTCTTC. Its translation is CASSQGRRDFSYNEQFF.